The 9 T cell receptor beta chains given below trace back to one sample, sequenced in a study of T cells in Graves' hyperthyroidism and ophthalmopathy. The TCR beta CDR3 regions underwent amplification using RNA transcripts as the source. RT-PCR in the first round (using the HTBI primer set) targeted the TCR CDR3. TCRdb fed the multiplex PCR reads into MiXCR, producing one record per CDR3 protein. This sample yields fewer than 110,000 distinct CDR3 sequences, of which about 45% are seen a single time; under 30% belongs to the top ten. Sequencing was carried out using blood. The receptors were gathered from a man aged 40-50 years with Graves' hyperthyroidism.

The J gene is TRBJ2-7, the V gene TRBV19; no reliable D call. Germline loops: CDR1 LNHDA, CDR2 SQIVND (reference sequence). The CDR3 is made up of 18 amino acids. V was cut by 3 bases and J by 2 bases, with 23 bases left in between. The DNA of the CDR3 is TGTGCCAGTAGTATGGCCAGCAGCTTGGATGGGCCAGCCTACGAGCAGTACTTC. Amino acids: CASSMASSLDGPAYEQYF.

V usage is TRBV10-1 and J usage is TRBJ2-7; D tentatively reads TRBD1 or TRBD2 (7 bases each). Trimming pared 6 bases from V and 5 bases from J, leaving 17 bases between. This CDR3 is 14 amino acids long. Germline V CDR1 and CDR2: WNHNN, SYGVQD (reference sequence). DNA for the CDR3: TGCGCCAGCAGAGGCGGGGGACAGAGACACGAGCAGTACTTC. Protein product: CASRGGGQRHEQYF.

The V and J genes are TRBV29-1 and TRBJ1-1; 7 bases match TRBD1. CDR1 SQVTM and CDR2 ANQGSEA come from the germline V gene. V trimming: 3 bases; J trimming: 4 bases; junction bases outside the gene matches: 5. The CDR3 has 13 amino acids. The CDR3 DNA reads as TGCAGCGTTGAGGCCCCAGGGGGCACTGAAGCTTTCTTT. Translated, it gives CSVEAPGGTEAFF.

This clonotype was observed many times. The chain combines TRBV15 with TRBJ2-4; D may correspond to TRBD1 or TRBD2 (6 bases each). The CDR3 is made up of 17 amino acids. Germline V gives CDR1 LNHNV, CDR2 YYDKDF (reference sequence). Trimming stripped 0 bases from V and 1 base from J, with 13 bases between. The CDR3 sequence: CATSRDPGALAKNIQYF. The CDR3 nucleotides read TGTGCCACCAGCAGAGATCCGGGGGCACTGGCCAAAAACATTCAGTACTTC.

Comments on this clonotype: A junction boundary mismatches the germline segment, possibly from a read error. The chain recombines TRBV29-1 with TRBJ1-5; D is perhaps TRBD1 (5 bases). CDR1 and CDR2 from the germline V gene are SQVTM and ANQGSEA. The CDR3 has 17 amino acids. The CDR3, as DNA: TGCAGCGTTGAAGAGGAGGGGCCTACGTATAGCAATCAGCCTCAGCATTTT. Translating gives CSVEEEGPTYSNQPQHF.

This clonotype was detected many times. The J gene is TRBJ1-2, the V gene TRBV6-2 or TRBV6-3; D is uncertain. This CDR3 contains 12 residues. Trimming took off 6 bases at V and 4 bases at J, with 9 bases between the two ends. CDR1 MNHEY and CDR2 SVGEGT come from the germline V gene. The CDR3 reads CASSQRIYGYTF. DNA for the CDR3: TGTGCCAGCAGCCAAAGGATCTATGGCTACACCTTC.

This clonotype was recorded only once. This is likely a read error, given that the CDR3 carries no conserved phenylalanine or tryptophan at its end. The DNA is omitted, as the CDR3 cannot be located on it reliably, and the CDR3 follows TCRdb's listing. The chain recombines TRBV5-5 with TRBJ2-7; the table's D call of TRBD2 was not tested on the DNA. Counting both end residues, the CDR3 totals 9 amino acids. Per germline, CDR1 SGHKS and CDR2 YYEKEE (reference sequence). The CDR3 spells CASSLRAGQ.

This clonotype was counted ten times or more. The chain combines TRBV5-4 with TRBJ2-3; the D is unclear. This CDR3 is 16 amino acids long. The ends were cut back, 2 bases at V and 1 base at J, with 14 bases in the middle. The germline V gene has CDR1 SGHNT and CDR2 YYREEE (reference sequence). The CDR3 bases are TGTGCCAGCAGCTTCGGCGGCTCCCGAGGCACAGATACGCAGTATTTT. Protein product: CASSFGGSRGTDTQYF.

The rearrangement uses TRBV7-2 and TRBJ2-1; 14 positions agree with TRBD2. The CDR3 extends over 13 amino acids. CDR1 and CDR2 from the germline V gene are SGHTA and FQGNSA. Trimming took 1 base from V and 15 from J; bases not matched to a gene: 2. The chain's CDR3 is CASSLEGTSGRFF. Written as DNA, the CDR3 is TGTGCCAGCAGCTTAGAAGGGACTAGCGGGAGGTTCTTC.